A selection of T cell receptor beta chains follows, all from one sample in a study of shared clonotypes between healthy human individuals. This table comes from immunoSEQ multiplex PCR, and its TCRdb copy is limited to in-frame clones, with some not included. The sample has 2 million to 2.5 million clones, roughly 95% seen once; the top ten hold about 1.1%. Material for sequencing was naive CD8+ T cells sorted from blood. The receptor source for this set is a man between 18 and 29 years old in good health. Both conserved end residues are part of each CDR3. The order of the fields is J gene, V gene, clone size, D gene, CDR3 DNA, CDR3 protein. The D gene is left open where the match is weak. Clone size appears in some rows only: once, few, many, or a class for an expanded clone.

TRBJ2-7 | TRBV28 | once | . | TGTGCCAGCAGTCAGGGGTATGACGAGCAGTACTTC | CASSQGYDEQYF
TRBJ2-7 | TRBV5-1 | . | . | TGCGCCAGCAGCGCGTGGGACGGGAGCTACGAGCAGTACTTC | CASSAWDGSYEQYF
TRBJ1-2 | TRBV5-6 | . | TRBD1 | TGTGCCAGCAGCCCTGGACAGGTTGTCTACACCTTC | CASSPGQVVYTF
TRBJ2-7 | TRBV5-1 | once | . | TGCGCCAACAACAACAACGGGCAGGGGCGGCAGGAGCAGTACTTC | CANNNNGQGRQEQYF
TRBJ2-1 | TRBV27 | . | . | TGTGCCAGCGGCCACAGAACCCCCTCCTACAATGAGCAGTTCTTC | CASGHRTPSYNEQFF
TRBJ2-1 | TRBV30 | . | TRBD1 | TGTGCCGTCCATCCCGGGACAGGGGGTAGTAATGAGCAGTTCTTC | CAVHPGTGGSNEQFF
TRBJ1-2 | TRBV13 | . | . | TGTGCCAGCAGCTTATCGGCCGGGGCACCAGCTAACTATGGCTACACCTTC | CASSLSAGAPANYGYTF
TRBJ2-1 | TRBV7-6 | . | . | TGTGCCAGCAGCTTAGCGTTGAATGGGGATAATGAGCAGTTCTTC | CASSLALNGDNEQFF
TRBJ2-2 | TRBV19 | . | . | TGTGCCAGTAGTATAGTCGGCAGGGGAACCGGGGAGCTGTTTTTT | CASSIVGRGTGELFF
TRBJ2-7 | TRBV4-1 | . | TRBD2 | TGCGCCAGCAGCTCTAGCGGGGCCTACGAGCAGTACTTC | CASSSSGAYEQYF
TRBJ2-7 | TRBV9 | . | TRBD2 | TGTGCCAGCAGCCCTTTAGGACTAGACCCCTACGAGCAGTACTTC | CASSPLGLDPYEQYF
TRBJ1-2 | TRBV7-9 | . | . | TGTGCCAGCAGCTTAGGTGGAGCGAACGGGGGCTACACCTTC | CASSLGGANGGYTF
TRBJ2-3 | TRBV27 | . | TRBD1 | TGTGCCAGCAGTTCGGTCCCGGGACAGGGGCCGGATGTGGATACGCAGTATTTT | CASSSVPGQGPDVDTQYF
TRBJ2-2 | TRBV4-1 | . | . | TGCGCCAGCAGCCAAGCTGTAGGGTTGTACACCGGGGAGCTGTTTTTT | CASSQAVGLYTGELFF
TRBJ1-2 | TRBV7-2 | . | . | TGTGCCAGCAGCTTAGGTGCAGATCCTTCTAACTATGGCTACACCTTC | CASSLGADPSNYGYTF
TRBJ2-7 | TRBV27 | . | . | TGTGCCAGCAGTTTATCCCTCGGGGTTTACGAGCAGTACTTC | CASSLSLGVYEQYF
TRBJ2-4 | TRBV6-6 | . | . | TGTGCCAGCAGTTCCGACGGGCCCAAAAACATTCAGTACTTC | CASSSDGPKNIQYF
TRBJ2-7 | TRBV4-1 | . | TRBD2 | TGCGCCAGCAGCCTCGAGGGCGGGGGGGCTACCTACGAGCAGTACTTC | CASSLEGGGATYEQYF
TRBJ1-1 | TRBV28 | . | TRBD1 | TGTGCCAGCAGTTTGCACACCGGGACAGGGGGCTTTAGGTGGGACACTGAAGCTTTCTTT | CASSLHTGTGGFRWDTEAFF
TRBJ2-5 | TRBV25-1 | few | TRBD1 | TGTGCCAGCAGTGCGGACAGGGGAGAGACCCAGTACTTC | CASSADRGETQYF
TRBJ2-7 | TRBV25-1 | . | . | TGTGCCAGCAGTGATTGGACCTACGAGCAGTACTTC | CASSDWTYEQYF
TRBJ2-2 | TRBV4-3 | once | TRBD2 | TGCGCCAGCGAAGCGGAGCGGGAATACACCGGGGAGCTGTTTTTT | CASEAEREYTGELFF
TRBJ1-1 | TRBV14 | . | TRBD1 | TGTGCCAGCAGCCGCTGGACAGGGCTGAACACTGAAGCTTTCTTT | CASSRWTGLNTEAFF
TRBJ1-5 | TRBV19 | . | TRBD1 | TGTGCCAGTAGTGTGGGGACAGGGTTTCAGCCCCAGCATTTT | CASSVGTGFQPQHF
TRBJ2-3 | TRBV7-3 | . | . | TGTGCCAGCAGCTCCGGGGGAGATACGCAGTATTTT | CASSSGGDTQYF
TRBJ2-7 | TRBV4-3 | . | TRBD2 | TGCGCCAGCAGCCAAGGGTCTAGCGGAAGCTACGAGCAGTACTTC | CASSQGSSGSYEQYF
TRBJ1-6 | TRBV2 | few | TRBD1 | TGTGCCAGCAGTGAAGCGGACAGGGGAGTATTCCTCCACTTT | CASSEADRGVFLHF
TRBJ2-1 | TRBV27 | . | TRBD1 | TGTGCCAGCAGTCTGGGGGACAGGCCGTACAATGAGCAGTTCTTC | CASSLGDRPYNEQFF
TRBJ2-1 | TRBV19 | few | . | TGTGCCAGTAGTATAAAGAGCTCCTACAATGAGCAGTTCTTC | CASSIKSSYNEQFF
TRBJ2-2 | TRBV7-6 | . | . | TGTGCCAGCAGCTTAAACCCCAGCCCGAACACCGGGGAGCTGTTTTTT | CASSLNPSPNTGELFF
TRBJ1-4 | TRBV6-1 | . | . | TGTGCCAGCAGTGAATCAGTCTCCCGGAATAATGAAAAACTGTTTTTT | CASSESVSRNNEKLFF
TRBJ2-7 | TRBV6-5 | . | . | TGTGCCAGCAGTTATGGTGGGAGCGGCTACGAGCAGTACTTC | CASSYGGSGYEQYF
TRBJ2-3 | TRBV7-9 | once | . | TGTGCCAGCAGCACCGGGTTAGCGGAACTCACAGATACGCAGTATTTT | CASSTGLAELTDTQYF
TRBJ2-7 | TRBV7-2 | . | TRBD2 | TGTGCCAGCAGTCCGGGACTAGCGGCCTCCTACGAGCAGTACTTC | CASSPGLAASYEQYF
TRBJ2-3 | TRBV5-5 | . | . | TGTGCCAGCAAGGATGGGGGCGGATGGGGCACAGATACGCAGTATTTT | CASKDGGGWGTDTQYF
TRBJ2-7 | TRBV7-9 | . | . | TGTGCCAGCAGCTTAACGGACAGTGTCTACAAGCAGTACTTC | CASSLTDSVYKQYF
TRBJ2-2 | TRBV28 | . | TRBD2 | TGTGCCAGCACCCTTCCGGGACTAGAGAGTAGTAGCGGGGAGCTGTTTTTT | CASTLPGLESSSGELFF
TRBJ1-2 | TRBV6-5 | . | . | TGTGCCAGCAGTTACTCAACGGCTTTAAACTATGGCTACACCTTC | CASSYSTALNYGYTF
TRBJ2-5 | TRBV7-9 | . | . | TGTGCCAGCAGCCGGACAGCAGGTTCAGAGACCCAGTACTTC | CASSRTAGSETQYF
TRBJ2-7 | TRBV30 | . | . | TGTGCCTGGAGTAGGGACACCCCCGAGCAGTACTTC | CAWSRDTPEQYF
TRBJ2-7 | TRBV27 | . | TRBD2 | TGTGCCCACCCCGAAAGGACCGGGACTAGCGGGACCTACGAGCAGTACTTC | CAHPERTGTSGTYEQYF